This T cell receptor (beta chain) is drawn from a study of shared clonotypes between healthy human individuals. Study-level results: Only blood was sampled; tissue repertoires likely differ.

Trimming removed 4 bases from V and 0 bases from J, with 10 bases in between. CDR1 is MNHEY, CDR2 SMNVEV, per germline (reference sequence). The CDR3 spans 15 residues. Healthy and HIV-negative, the adult donors had no recent acute infections or vaccinations. Profiling relied on immunoSEQ multiplex PCR, and the TCRdb table lists in-frame clones only, not all of them. The sample carries some 530,000 clones, around 73% recorded once. With respect to this clone: Its antigen is unidentified.

This chain uses TRBV27 with TRBJ2-1; D is possibly TRBD1 (6 bases). The source is a woman between 40 and 55 years old in good health. Some clones in this sample may be carry-over from other donors' samples. The sequenced material came from PBMCs. In DNA, the CDR3 is TGTGCCAGCAGTTCAGACAGGAGCTCCTACAATGAGCAGTTCTTC. Translated, it gives CASSSDRSSYNEQFF.